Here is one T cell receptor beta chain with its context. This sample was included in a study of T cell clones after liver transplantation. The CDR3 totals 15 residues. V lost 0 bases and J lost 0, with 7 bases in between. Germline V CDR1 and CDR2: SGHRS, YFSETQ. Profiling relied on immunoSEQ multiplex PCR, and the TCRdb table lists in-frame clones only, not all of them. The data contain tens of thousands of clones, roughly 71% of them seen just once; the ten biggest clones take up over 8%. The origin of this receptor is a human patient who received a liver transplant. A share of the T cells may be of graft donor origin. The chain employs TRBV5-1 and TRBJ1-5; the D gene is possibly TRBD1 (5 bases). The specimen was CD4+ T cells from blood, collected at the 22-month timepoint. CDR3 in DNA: TGCGCCAGCAGCTTGGAAGGGGATAGCAATCAGCCCCAGCATTTT. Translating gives CASSLEGDSNQPQHF.